One TCR beta chain is described in this entry. What antigen it recognizes has not been identified. One base away there is no much larger clone; base qualities are not given. These data come from a study of vaccination and CD4 T cells after COVID-19 (dated by TCRdb to the early 2020s). With regard to the full study: Six males and four females were included in the convalescent cohort, with two Hispanic individuals, seven Caucasians, two Asians and one multiracial person represented. The time from the second vaccine dose to post-vaccine blood sampling had a median of roughly 72 days and ranged from 14 to 241 days. Post-COVID blood samples were collected from convalescent patients a median of around 100 days after diagnosis, with a range of roughly 30 to 161 days. Each participant got two doses of either the Pfizer-BioNTech BNT162b2 vaccine (n=8) or the Moderna mRNA-1273 vaccine (n=2). Memory CD4+ T cell crossreactivity between SARS-CoV-2 and common cold coronavirus spike proteins was assessed at the TCR clonotype level in an earlier paper using these donors. Control cultures used a CEFX viral epitope pool as positive control, an HIV-1 Nef peptide pool as negative control, or no peptide. For stimulating the cultures, overlapping spike peptide pools were used, derived from SARS-CoV-2 as well as from the common cold coronaviruses HCoV-NL63, HCoV-OC43 and HCoV-229E. In under twelve COVID-19 convalescent patients and a few infection-naive healthy vaccine recipients, researchers compared the spike-specific CD4+ TCR repertoire from before mRNA vaccination with the repertoire from after. General study outcomes and caveats: Among the post-vaccine SARS-CoV-2-reactive clones in convalescent patients, a median approximately 90% showed up only after vaccination, which suggests vaccine-specific priming. Nearly all vaccine-specific clones in convalescent patients (304 of 307) were mono-reactive for SARS-CoV-2 spike rather than cross-reactive with common cold coronaviruses. Relatively few convalescent patients were included in the study, and early timepoints after natural infection were not analyzed. The median count of SARS-CoV-2-reactive clonotypes went up from 21 after infection to about 41 after vaccination, although the change was not significant.

From a lookup of the germline V gene (reference sequence), CDR1 and CDR2 are MNHEY and SMNVEV. Reading from cysteine to phenylalanine, the CDR3 counts 15 amino acids. CDR3 DNA only is kept here, 45 bases in frame from base 1. V sheds 2 bases and J sheds 2 bases, leaving 12 bases between their ends. The treatment or condition label corresponds to: roughly nine-day PBMC culture with coronavirus spike peptide pools or control peptides (ViraFEST assay). CD4+ T cells from unexposed donors were collected before the COVID-19 pandemic (2011-2018). The ViraFEST assay, used in the study, expanded antigen-specific T cells with peptide pools and then identified the expanded clonotypes through TCR sequencing. Roughly 2.1 million PBMCs per well were cultured in IMDM with roughly 5% human AB serum and roughly 9.3 IU/ml IL-2, plus 10 ug/ml peptide pools. Half of the culture medium was replaced with fresh IL-2-containing medium on days 3 and 7. After 10 days of culture, CD4+ T cells were isolated by negative selection with the EasySep CD4+ T cell isolation kit. As cell numbers permitted, CD4+ T cells from unexposed donors were tested for reactivity to SARS-CoV-2 S and N and to four common cold coronavirus spike pools. Ficoll-Paque Plus gradient centrifugation was used to isolate PBMCs from whole blood, and the isolated PBMCs were then either used fresh or cryopreserved at -140C. Each culture condition was generally run in triplicate wells. Leukapheresis product for the unexposed donors was purchased commercially.

To prepare the library, PCR was applied. At the Johns Hopkins FTIC core, DNA from the cultured CD4+ T cells underwent TCR sequencing with the Oncomine TCR Beta short-read assay. The QIAamp micro DNA kit was used to extract genomic DNA from the cultured CD4+ T cells. The Oncomine TCR Beta libraries from cultured CD4+ T cells were pooled using unique dual indexes and then sequenced on an Illumina iSeq 100. Per the authors' processing: Non-productive sequences were filtered out, and CDR3s that did not start with C, did not end with F or W, or were shorter than 7 amino acids were discarded. The MANAFEST web application was used to identify antigen-specific clonotypes by comparing peptide-stimulated wells against reference wells and other culture wells. Positive clones required FDR below 0.05, an odds ratio above 5, and productive frequency above 0.1% in at least two of three replicate wells. A clonotype was classed as cross-reactive if the clonotype showed significant expansion both in SARS-CoV-2 spike wells and in at least one common cold coronavirus spike condition. CDR3 homology was assessed with Levenshtein distances (stringdist) and unrooted phylogenetic trees (ape) in R version 3.6.1. TCRdb itself trimmed the public reads at Q25 with fastp, ran MiXCR and retained productive beta chains. One record per CDR3 amino acid sequence lists the most common genes and DNA. The V and J calls here are based on TCRdb, not the publication. For this sample there are roughly 9,900 distinct CDR3 sequences; about a third appear just once. The top ten hold 25% to 35% of the sample.

This chain joins TRBV27 to TRBJ1-2, with TRBD1 perhaps the D gene, on 6 matching bases. The receptor comes from a human donor in good health. The sample was CD4+ T cells from blood, cultured in vitro. Here is the DNA: TGTGCCAGCAGTTTACGGAGCGGGACAAACTATGGCTACACCTTC. It translates to CASSLRSGTNYGYTF.